The next 31 T cell receptor beta chains were all read from a single sample in a study of beta chain features in type 1 diabetes. Study results and limitations: Shortening of TCRB CDR3s, moderate but significant, appeared in all four CD4+ subsets of Type 1 diabetes patients.

Reverse transcribing all isolated RNA meant expressed TCRB transcripts were sequenced. The method was immunoSEQ multiplex PCR; TCRdb's version includes in-frame clones alone and lacks a portion of them. The sample shows 250,000 to 350,000 clones, roughly an eighth of them seen only once. Their specific antigens are unknown. Material for sequencing was naive CD4+ T cells from blood. All receptors derive from a man aged 30 to 39 with type 1 diabetes.

V gene TRBV5-4 combines with J gene TRBJ2-2, with 12 nucleotides matching TRBD2. The CDR3 is 16 amino acids. Losses at the gene ends were 4 bases for V and 2 bases for J; bases not matched to a gene: 3. Germline V CDR1 and CDR2: SGHNT, YYREEE (reference sequence). As DNA, the CDR3 is TGTGCCAGCAGCCGGGGACTAGCGGGCAACACCGGGGAGCTGTTTTTT. Encoded protein: CASSRGLAGNTGELFF.

The V gene is TRBV30, the J gene TRBJ1-1, with TRBD1 as a possible D gene (6 bases). Germline V gives CDR1 GTSNPN, CDR2 SVGIG (reference sequence). This CDR3 contains 14 residues. V dropped 0 bases and J dropped 5 bases, with 13 bases sitting between them. The chain's CDR3 is CAWSVTGLRTEAFF. As DNA, the CDR3 is TGTGCCTGGAGTGTCACAGGGCTCAGGACTGAAGCTTTCTTT.

This chain connects TRBV20-1 to TRBJ2-7, with D possibly matching TRBD2 (6 bases). In germline, CDR1 is DFQATT, CDR2 SNEGSKA (reference sequence). CDR3 length equals 11 residues. Here the CDR3 reads CSGEGVYEQYF. CDR3 nucleotides: TGCTCGGGGGAAGGGGTCTACGAGCAGTACTTC.

This clone showed up just a few times. The chain employs TRBV6-6 and TRBJ2-5; unclear D gene. V shed 2 bases and J shed 3 bases, with 4 bases lying between them. This CDR3 is built from 12 residues. CDR1 is MNHNY and CDR2 is SVGAGI in the germline V gene (reference sequence). CDR3 DNA sequence: TGTGCCAGCAGTTACGTCGAAGAGACCCAGTACTTC. Its protein is CASSYVEETQYF.

This clone has only a few counts. The identical CDR3 is also encoded by other nucleotide sequences in the sample. The J gene is TRBJ2-7, the V gene TRBV7-3; TRBD2 matches at 7 bases. Germline V gene lookup returns CDR1 SGHTA and CDR2 FQGTGA. Trimming removed 1 base from V and 3 bases from J; junction bases left unmatched: 0. The CDR3 extends over 13 amino acids. DNA of the CDR3: TGTGCCAGCAGCTTAAGCGGGGGCTACGAGCAGTACTTC. Translation: CASSLSGGYEQYF.

The gene calls are TRBV5-1 and TRBJ2-1; no definite D call. Trimming took 4 bases from V and 8 from J, leaving 7 bases between them. Per germline, CDR1 SGHRS and CDR2 YFSETQ. The CDR3 runs to 11 residues. CDR3 in DNA: TGCGCCAGCAGCACCGAGGATGAGCAGTTCTTC. Protein product: CASSTEDEQFF.

This clone came up a few times. V gene TRBV4-1 combines with J gene TRBJ1-5, with 9 nucleotides matching TRBD1. Germline V gene sequence: CDR1 MGHRA, CDR2 YSYEKL. The CDR3 consists of 16 residues. J was trimmed by 3 bases and V by 4 bases; bases with no gene match: 7. The CDR3 DNA sequence: TGCGCCAGCAGCCCGGACAGGGGTGGAGACAATCAGCCCCAGCATTTT. Its translation: CASSPDRGGDNQPQHF.

This clone showed up just a few times. This chain connects TRBV5-4 to TRBJ2-5; D remains ambiguous. The V end lost 0 bases, the J end lost 1 base, and 4 bases lay between the germline ends. The CDR3 is made up of 13 amino acids. Germline loops: CDR1 SGHNT, CDR2 YYREEE (reference sequence). CDR3 in DNA: TGTGCCAGCAGCTTGGGTATCCAAGAGACCCAGTACTTC. Translating it yields CASSLGIQETQYF.

This clone has more than one count but fewer than ten. This chain connects TRBV5-1 to TRBJ2-6; possible D gene TRBD1, 6 bases. Trimming cost V 3 bases and J 0 bases, with 10 bases left between them. The CDR3 extends over 16 amino acids. Germline V gives CDR1 SGHRS, CDR2 YFSETQ. The CDR3 is CASSSPRGSGANVLTF. The CDR3 region has the DNA TGCGCCAGCAGCTCCCCCAGGGGCTCTGGGGCCAACGTCCTGACTTTC. Looking up the rest from reference TRBV5-1 and TRBJ2-6 gives the full variable domain: KAGVTQTPRYLIKTRGQQVTLSCSPISGHRSVSWYQQTPGQGLQFLFEYFSETQRNKGNFPGRFSGRQFSNSRSEMNVSTLELGDSALYLCASSSPRGSGANVLTFGAGSRLTVL.

The chain has TRBV6-5 and TRBJ2-7; the D gene is possibly TRBD2 (5 bases). Trimming stripped 1 base from V and 9 bases from J, with 10 bases between. The V gene's germline CDR1 is MNHEY and CDR2 SVGAGI. The CDR3 loop spans 12 amino acids. Here the CDR3 DNA reads TGTGCCAGCAGTTACTTCGGCGGGTGGCAGTACTTC. Its protein is CASSYFGGWQYF.

This clone has only a few counts. The V gene is TRBV7-9, the J gene TRBJ2-7, with a tentative D call TRBD2 (6 bases). The CDR3 spans 15 residues. The V gene's germline CDR1 is SEHNR and CDR2 FQNEAQ (reference sequence). The germline V and J ends were trimmed by 0 bases and 2 bases, with 11 bases remaining between them. The CDR3: CASSLALAYTYEQYF. In nucleotides, the CDR3 is TGTGCCAGCAGCTTAGCGCTAGCGTATACCTACGAGCAGTACTTC.

This clone was detected a few times. The genes are TRBV5-1 and TRBJ2-1, with TRBD1 as a possible D gene (6 bases). V was clipped by 0 bases and J by 7 bases, with 8 bases between them. Germline V gives CDR1 SGHRS, CDR2 YFSETQ. This CDR3 is built from 13 residues. The CDR3 region is CASSLAGDNEQFF. CDR3 nucleotide sequence: TGCGCCAGCAGCTTGGCAGGGGATAATGAGCAGTTCTTC. The full variable domain, rest sourced from reference TRBV5-1 and TRBJ2-1, is KAGVTQTPRYLIKTRGQQVTLSCSPISGHRSVSWYQQTPGQGLQFLFEYFSETQRNKGNFPGRFSGRQFSNSRSEMNVSTLELGDSALYLCASSLAGDNEQFFGPGTRLTVL.

The chain has TRBV29-1 and TRBJ1-4; the match to TRBD1 covers 8 bases. This CDR3 has 13 residues. Losses at the gene ends were 4 bases for V and 8 bases for J; bases not matched to a gene: 6. Germline assignment: CDR1 SQVTM and CDR2 ANQGSEA. CDR3 amino acids: CSVATGDREKLFF. CDR3 nucleotides: TGCAGCGTTGCGACAGGGGATCGCGAAAAACTGTTTTTT.

This clone was observed at least ten times. The rearrangement uses TRBV29-1 and TRBJ2-2; TRBD2 is a possible D gene (5 bases). The CDR3 is made up of 13 amino acids. The V gene lost 3 bases and the J gene lost 1 base, with 6 bases spanning the gap. CDR1 is SQVTM and CDR2 is ANQGSEA in the germline V gene. The CDR3 sequence is CSVDEGNTGELFF. In DNA form, the CDR3 reads TGCAGCGTTGATGAGGGGAACACCGGGGAGCTGTTTTTT.

A few counts support this clone. The V call is TRBV29-1, the J call TRBJ1-1; the D gene is possibly TRBD1 (5 bases). The V end was cut by 3 bases, the J end by 4 bases, with 15 bases between. Germline CDR1 and CDR2: SQVTM and ANQGSEA. This CDR3 spans 14 amino acids. The chain's CDR3 is CSVEILDRGTEAFF. The CDR3 nucleotides read TGCAGCGTTGAGATTCTAGATAGGGGCACTGAAGCTTTCTTT. Drawing the rest from reference TRBV29-1 and TRBJ1-1, the complete variable domain is SAVISQKPSRDICQRGTSLTIQCQVDSQVTMMFWYRQQPGQSLTLIATANQGSEATYESGFVIDKFPISRPNLTFSTLTVSNMSPEDSSIYLCSVEILDRGTEAFFGQGTRLTVV.

This clone has just a few counts. This rearrangement joins TRBV6-6 to TRBJ2-5; D is perhaps TRBD1 (6 bases). The CDR3 length is 16 residues. The germline V gene encodes CDR1 MNHNY and CDR2 SVGAGI (reference sequence). Between the trimmed V and J ends, which lost 7 bases and 5 bases, there was a span of 23 bases. The CDR3 coding sequence is TGTGCCAGCACAACCTTCACAGGGTTAGGACGGGAGACCCAGTACTTC. This codes for CASTTFTGLGRETQYF.

This rearrangement joins TRBV4-1 to TRBJ1-5; 9 bases align to TRBD1. Germline lookup yields CDR1 MGHRA and CDR2 YSYEKL. This CDR3 region has 14 residues. After removal of 3 bases from V and 4 bases from J, the junction contained 1 base not matched to a gene. The CDR3 DNA sequence: TGCGCCAGCAGCCAGGGGACAGGGAATCAGCCCCAGCATTTT. Translated, it gives CASSQGTGNQPQHF.

The CDR3 reads CASSWGSGEADTQYF. The CDR3 coding sequence is TGTGCCAGCAGTTGGGGCAGCGGGGAAGCAGATACGCAGTATTTT. The genes are TRBV25-1 and TRBJ2-3; the match to TRBD2 covers 7 bases. The CDR3 extends over 15 amino acids. Germline V gene data show CDR1 as MGHDK and CDR2 as SYGVNS. V dropped 5 bases and J dropped 4; count of bases not matched to a gene: 9.

This sequence joins TRBV29-1 and TRBJ2-5; TRBD2 matches 14 bases. Per germline, CDR1 SQVTM and CDR2 ANQGSEA. The CDR3 extends over 13 amino acids. V shed 5 bases and J 11 bases; nucleotides not matched to a gene: 7. CDR3 DNA sequence: TGCAGCGTTCTTGGGACTAGCGGGAGTGTGCAGTACTTC. Protein sequence: CSVLGTSGSVQYF.

V gene TRBV18 combines with J gene TRBJ2-3; possibly TRBD2 for D (6 bases). Trimming cost V 3 bases and J 2 bases, with 9 bases left between them. Germline V gene lookup returns CDR1 KGHSH and CDR2 LQKENI. This CDR3 is built from 14 residues. CDR3 sequence: CASSPRDSTDTQYF. The CDR3 DNA is TGTGCCAGCTCACCTCGGGACTCCACAGATACGCAGTATTTT.

The chain is built from TRBV4-3 and TRBJ2-1; 11 bases are shared with TRBD2. With V trimmed by 4 bases and J by 8 bases, 4 bases remained unmatched. The V gene's germline CDR1 is LGHNA and CDR2 YSLEER. The CDR3 sequence is 14 residues long. The CDR3: CASSRLAGKDEQFF. In DNA, the CDR3 is TGCGCCAGCAGCCGACTAGCGGGAAAAGATGAGCAGTTCTTC.

The V and J genes are TRBV7-9 and TRBJ2-7; weak D call: TRBD2 (5 bases). The germline V gene has CDR1 SEHNR and CDR2 FQNEAQ (reference sequence). CDR3 length equals 12 residues. V was cut by 6 bases and J by 6 bases, with 12 bases left in between. Here the CDR3 reads CASRRGITEQYF. The CDR3 nucleotides read TGTGCCAGCAGGAGAGGGATAACCGAGCAGTACTTC.

The V call is TRBV11-2, the J call TRBJ2-7; TRBD2 is a possible D gene (6 bases). V lost 1 base, J lost 5 bases, and 27 bases lay in between. Germline CDR1 is SGHAT and CDR2 is FQNNGV. The CDR3 covers 19 residues. CDR3 in DNA: TGTGCCAGCAGCTTAGTGGGGGGTTGGGCGGCACAAAAGTCCCACGAGCAGTACTTC. Translated, it gives CASSLVGGWAAQKSHEQYF.

In this sample, this clone turned up a few times. The same CDR3 arises from other DNA sequences in this sample as well. This chain links TRBV2 with TRBJ2-5; D not resolved. Trimming took off 6 bases at V and 2 bases at J, with 4 bases between the two ends. Germline V gene data show CDR1 as SNHLY and CDR2 as FYNNEI. The CDR3 length is 11 residues. CDR3 amino acids: CASSSQETQYF. CDR3 DNA: TGTGCCAGCAGCTCTCAAGAGACCCAGTACTTC. The full variable domain, completed using reference TRBV2 and TRBJ2-5, is EPEVTQTPSHQVTQMGQEVILRCVPISNHLYFYWYRQILGQKVEFLVSFYNNEISEKSEIFDDQFSVERPDGSNFTLKIRSTKLEDSAMYFCASSSQETQYFGPGTRLLVL.

DNA for the CDR3: TGTGCCAGCAGCGTAGAGCTAGCGGGAGGGATCTACGAGCAGTACTTC. This gives the protein CASSVELAGGIYEQYF. The chain joins TRBV9 to TRBJ2-7, with 12 bases lining up with TRBD2. The junction had 4 bases not matched to a gene; V was cut back by 0 bases and J by 3 bases. There are 16 residues in the CDR3. Germline lookup yields CDR1 SGDLS and CDR2 YYNGEE.

This clone appeared a few times. The rearrangement links TRBV5-1 to TRBJ2-1; TRBD2 is a possible D gene (5 bases). Trimming stripped 1 base from V and 2 bases from J, with 10 bases between. This CDR3 is 15 amino acids long. The germline CDR1 and CDR2 sequences are SGHRS and YFSETQ. The CDR3 bases are TGCGCCAGCAGCTTGCGGGAATTGGCCTACAATGAGCAGTTCTTC. Protein sequence: CASSLRELAYNEQFF.

This clone was seen more than once but under ten times. This sample also contains other DNA sequences that code for the same CDR3. J is TRBJ2-5 and V is TRBV18, with 7 nucleotides matching TRBD1. The length of the CDR3 is 14 residues. Looked up from germline, CDR1 is KGHSH and CDR2 is LQKENI. J gave up 5 bases and V 3 bases, and 6 bases lay outside the gene matches. DNA for the CDR3: TGTGCCAGCTCACCCCCGGGACAGAGGGAGACCCAGTACTTC. As protein: CASSPPGQRETQYF.

The DNA for the CDR3 is TGTGCCATCAGTGAGTCCATGGGACAGGGTAAACAGCCCCAGCATTTT. Amino acid sequence: CAISESMGQGKQPQHF. The chain joins TRBV10-3 to TRBJ1-5; 9 bases map to TRBD1. The CDR3 has 16 amino acids. Trimming took 0 bases from V and 7 from J; bases not matched to a gene: 7. Germline V CDR1 and CDR2: ENHRY, SYGVKD.

The V call is TRBV14, the J call TRBJ2-1; 10 nucleotides line up with TRBD2. Germline V gene data show CDR1 as SGHDN and CDR2 as FVKESK. The CDR3 is 17 residues long. V shed 1 base and J 8 bases; nucleotides not matched to a gene: 11. CDR3 DNA sequence: TGTGCCAGCAGCCAAGGGATAGCGGGAGGACTTTTTGATGAGCAGTTCTTC. Encoded protein: CASSQGIAGGLFDEQFF.

V is TRBV7-9 and J is TRBJ2-7; maybe TRBD1 (5 bases). The CDR3 is 18 amino acids. Germline values: CDR1 SEHNR, CDR2 FQNEAQ (reference sequence). V lost 5 bases, J lost 1 base, and 24 bases lay in between. CDR3 nucleotide sequence: TGTGCCAGCAGCCACAGGCGTGTCGGCAGGATGGGATCCTACGAGCAGTACTTC. Protein product: CASSHRRVGRMGSYEQYF.

This clone came up a few times. The chain is built from TRBV18 and TRBJ1-1, with D unresolved. The CDR3 consists of 14 residues. The ends were cut back, 3 bases at V and 4 bases at J, with 12 bases in the middle. CDR1 and CDR2 (germline): KGHSH, LQKENI. The CDR3 DNA follows: TGTGCCAGCTCACCGGGAGGGTTGCTCACTGAAGCTTTCTTT. Encoded protein: CASSPGGLLTEAFF.